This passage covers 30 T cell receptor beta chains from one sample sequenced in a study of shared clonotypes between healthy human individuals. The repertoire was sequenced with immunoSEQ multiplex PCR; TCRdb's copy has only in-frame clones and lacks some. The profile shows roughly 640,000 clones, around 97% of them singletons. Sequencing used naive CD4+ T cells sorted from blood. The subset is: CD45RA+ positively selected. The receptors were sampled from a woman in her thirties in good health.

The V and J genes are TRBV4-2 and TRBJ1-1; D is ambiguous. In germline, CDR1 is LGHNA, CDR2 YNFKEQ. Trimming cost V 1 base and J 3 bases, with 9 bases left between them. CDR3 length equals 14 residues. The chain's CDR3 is CASSQVGWDTEAFF. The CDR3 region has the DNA TGTGCCAGCAGCCAAGTAGGGTGGGACACTGAAGCTTTCTTT.

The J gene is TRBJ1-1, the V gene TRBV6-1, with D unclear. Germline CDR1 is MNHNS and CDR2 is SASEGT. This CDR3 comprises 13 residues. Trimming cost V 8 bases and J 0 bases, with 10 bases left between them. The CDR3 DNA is TGTGCCAGCGGTGGCGGTCTGAACACTGAAGCTTTCTTT. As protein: CASGGGLNTEAFF.

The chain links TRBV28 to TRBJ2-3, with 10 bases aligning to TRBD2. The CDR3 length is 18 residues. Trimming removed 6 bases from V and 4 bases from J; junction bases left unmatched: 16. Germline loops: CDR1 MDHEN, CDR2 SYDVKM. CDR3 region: CASSPGASGSLRADTQYF. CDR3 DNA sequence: TGTGCCAGCAGCCCAGGGGCTAGCGGGAGCCTCAGGGCAGATACGCAGTATTTT.

CDR3 sequence reads: CASSGGGGPSYEQYF. In nucleotides, the CDR3 is TGTGCCAGCAGTGGAGGGGGGGGCCCCTCCTACGAGCAGTACTTC. The V and J genes are TRBV2 and TRBJ2-7; TRBD2 might be the D (7 bases). The CDR3 is 15 amino acids. In germline, CDR1 is SNHLY, CDR2 FYNNEI. The V gene lost 4 bases and the J gene lost 0 bases, with 13 bases spanning the gap.

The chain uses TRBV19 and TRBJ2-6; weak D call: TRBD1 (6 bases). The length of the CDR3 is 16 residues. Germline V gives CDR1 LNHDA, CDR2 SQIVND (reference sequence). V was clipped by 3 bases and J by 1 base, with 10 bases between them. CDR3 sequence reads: CASSIRDMSGANVLTF. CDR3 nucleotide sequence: TGTGCCAGTAGTATTCGGGACATGTCTGGGGCCAACGTCCTGACTTTC.

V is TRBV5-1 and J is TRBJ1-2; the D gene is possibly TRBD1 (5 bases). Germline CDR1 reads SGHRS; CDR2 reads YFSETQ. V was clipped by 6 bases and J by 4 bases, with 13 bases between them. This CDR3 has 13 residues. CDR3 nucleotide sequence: TGCGCCAGCACTCCTCAGGGCGGCTATGGCTACACCTTC. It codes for CASTPQGGYGYTF. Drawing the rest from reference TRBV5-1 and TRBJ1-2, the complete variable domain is KAGVTQTPRYLIKTRGQQVTLSCSPISGHRSVSWYQQTPGQGLQFLFEYFSETQRNKGNFPGRFSGRQFSNSRSEMNVSTLELGDSALYLCASTPQGGYGYTFGSGTRLTVV.

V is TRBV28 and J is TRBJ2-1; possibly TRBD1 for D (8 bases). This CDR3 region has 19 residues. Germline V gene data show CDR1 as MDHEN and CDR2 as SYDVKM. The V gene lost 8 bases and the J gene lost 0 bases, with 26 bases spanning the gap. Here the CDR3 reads CASQGAASGSISSYNEQFF. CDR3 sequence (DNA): TGTGCCAGCCAGGGGGCGGCTAGCGGATCGATCAGCTCCTACAATGAGCAGTTCTTC.

The CDR3 is CASSRGLAGEPDTQYF. CDR3 in DNA: TGCGCCAGCAGCAGGGGACTAGCGGGAGAGCCAGATACGCAGTATTTT. The chain is built from TRBV5-1 and TRBJ2-3, with TRBD2 identical over 14 bases. Germline CDR1 SGHRS, CDR2 YFSETQ. The CDR3 contains 16 residues. After removal of 4 bases from V and 4 bases from J, the junction contained 5 bases not matched to a gene. Full variable domain (outside the CDR3, taken from reference TRBV5-1 and TRBJ2-3): KAGVTQTPRYLIKTRGQQVTLSCSPISGHRSVSWYQQTPGQGLQFLFEYFSETQRNKGNFPGRFSGRQFSNSRSEMNVSTLELGDSALYLCASSRGLAGEPDTQYFGPGTRLTVL.

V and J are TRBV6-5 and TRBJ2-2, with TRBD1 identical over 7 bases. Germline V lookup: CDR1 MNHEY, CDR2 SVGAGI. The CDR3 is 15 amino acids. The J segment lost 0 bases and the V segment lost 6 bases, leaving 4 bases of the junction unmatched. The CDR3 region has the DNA TGTGCCAGCAGACTGGGACAGCCGAACACCGGGGAGCTGTTTTTT. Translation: CASRLGQPNTGELFF.

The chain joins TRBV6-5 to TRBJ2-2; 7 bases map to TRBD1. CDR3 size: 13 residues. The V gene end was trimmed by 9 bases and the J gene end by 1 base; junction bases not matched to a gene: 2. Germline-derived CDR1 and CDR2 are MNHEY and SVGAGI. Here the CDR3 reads CASRTGNTGELFF. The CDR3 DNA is TGTGCCAGTCGGACAGGGAACACCGGGGAGCTGTTTTTT.

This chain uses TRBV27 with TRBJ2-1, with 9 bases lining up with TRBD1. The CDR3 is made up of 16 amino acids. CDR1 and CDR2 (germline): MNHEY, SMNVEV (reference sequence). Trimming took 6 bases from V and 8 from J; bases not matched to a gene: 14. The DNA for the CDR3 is TGTGCCAGCAGCGATGTGGGACAGGGATACGTGGATGAGCAGTTCTTC. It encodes CASSDVGQGYVDEQFF.

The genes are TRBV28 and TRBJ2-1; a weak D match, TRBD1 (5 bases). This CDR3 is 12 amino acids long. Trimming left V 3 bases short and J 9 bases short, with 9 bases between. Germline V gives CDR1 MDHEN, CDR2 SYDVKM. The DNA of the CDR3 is TGTGCCAGCAGTTTTCTTGGGGCTGAGCAGTTCTTC. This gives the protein CASSFLGAEQFF.

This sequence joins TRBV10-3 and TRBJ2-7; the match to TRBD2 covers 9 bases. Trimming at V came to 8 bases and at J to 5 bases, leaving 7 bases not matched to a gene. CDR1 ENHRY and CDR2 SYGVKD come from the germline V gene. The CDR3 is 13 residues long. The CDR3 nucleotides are TGTGCCATCTTAGGGCGGGAGGGGAACGAGCAGTACTTC. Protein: CAILGREGNEQYF.

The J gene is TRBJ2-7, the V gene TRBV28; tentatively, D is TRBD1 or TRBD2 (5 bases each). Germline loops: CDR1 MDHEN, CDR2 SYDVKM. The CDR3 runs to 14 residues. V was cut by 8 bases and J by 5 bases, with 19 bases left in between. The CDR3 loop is CASAPSKGTHEQYF. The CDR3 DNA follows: TGTGCCAGCGCCCCTTCGAAGGGGACCCACGAGCAGTACTTC.

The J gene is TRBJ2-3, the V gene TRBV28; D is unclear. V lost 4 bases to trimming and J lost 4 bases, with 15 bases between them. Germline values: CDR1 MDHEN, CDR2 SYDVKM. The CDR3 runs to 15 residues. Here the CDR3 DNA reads TGTGCCAGCAGTTCCCCCGGGTTAGTGGCAGATACGCAGTATTTT. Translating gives CASSSPGLVADTQYF.

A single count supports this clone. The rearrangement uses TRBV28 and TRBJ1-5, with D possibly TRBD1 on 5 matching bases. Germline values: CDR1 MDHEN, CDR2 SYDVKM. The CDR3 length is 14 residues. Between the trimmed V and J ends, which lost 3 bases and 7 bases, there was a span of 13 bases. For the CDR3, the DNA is TGTGCCAGCAGTTTGGGAGGGGCTTGGCAGCCCCAGCATTTT. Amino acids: CASSLGGAWQPQHF. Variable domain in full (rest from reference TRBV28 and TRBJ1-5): DVKVTQSSRYLVKRTGEKVFLECVQDMDHENMFWYRQDPGLGLRLIYFSYDVKMKEKGDIPEGYSVSREKKERFSLILESASTNQTSMYLCASSLGGAWQPQHFGDGTRLSIL.

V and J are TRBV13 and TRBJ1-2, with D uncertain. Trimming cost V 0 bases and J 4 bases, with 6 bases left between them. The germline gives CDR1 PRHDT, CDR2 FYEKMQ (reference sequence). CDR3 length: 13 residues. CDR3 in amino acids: CASSLGRLYGYTF. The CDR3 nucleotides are TGTGCCAGCAGCTTAGGCAGGCTCTATGGCTACACCTTC. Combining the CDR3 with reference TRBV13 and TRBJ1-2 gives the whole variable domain AAGVIQSPRHLIKEKRETATLKCYPIPRHDTVYWYQQGPGQDPQFLISFYEKMQSDKGSIPDRFSAQQFSDYHSELNMSSLELGDSALYFCASSLGRLYGYTFGSGTRLTVV.

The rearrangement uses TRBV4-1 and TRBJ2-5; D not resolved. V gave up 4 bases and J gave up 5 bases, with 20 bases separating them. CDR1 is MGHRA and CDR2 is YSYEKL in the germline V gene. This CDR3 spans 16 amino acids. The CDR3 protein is CASSPTTGLPPETQYF. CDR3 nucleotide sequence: TGCGCCAGCAGCCCCACCACCGGTCTACCTCCCGAGACCCAGTACTTC.

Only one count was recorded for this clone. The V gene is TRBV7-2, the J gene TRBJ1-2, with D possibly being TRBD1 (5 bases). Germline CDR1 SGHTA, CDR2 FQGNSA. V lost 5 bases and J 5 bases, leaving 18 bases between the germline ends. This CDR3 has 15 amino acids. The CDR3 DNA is TGTGCCAGCAGCGCGCCTCCCGGGACGGGTTATGGCTACACCTTC. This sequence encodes CASSAPPGTGYGYTF.

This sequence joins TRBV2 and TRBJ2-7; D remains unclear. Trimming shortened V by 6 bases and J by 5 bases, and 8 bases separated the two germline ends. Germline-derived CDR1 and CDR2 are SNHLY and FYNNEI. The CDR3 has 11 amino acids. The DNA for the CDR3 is TGTGCCAGCAGAAGTGCCGACGAGCAGTACTTC. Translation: CASRSADEQYF.

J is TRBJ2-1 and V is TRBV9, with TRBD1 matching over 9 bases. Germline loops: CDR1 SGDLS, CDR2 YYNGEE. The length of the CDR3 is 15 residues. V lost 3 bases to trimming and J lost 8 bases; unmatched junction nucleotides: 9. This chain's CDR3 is CASSADRGDYDEQFF. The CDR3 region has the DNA TGTGCCAGCAGCGCGGACAGGGGTGACTATGATGAGCAGTTCTTC. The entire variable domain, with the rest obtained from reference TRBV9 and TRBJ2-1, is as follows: DSGVTQTPKHLITATGQRVTLRCSPRSGDLSVYWYQQSLDQGLQFLIQYYNGEERAKGNILERFSAQQFPDLHSELNLSSLELGDSALYFCASSADRGDYDEQFFGPGTRLTVL.

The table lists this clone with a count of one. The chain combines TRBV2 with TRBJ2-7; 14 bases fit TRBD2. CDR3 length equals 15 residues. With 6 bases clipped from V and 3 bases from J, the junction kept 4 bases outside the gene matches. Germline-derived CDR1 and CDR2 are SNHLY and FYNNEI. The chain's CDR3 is CASRGTSGSIYEQYF. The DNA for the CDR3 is TGTGCCAGCAGGGGGACTAGCGGGAGTATCTACGAGCAGTACTTC.

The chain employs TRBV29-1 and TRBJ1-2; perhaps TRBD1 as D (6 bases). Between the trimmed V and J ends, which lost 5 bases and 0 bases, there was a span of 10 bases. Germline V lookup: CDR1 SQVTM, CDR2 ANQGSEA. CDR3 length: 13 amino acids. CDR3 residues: CSVQDRANYGYTF. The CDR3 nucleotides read TGCAGCGTTCAGGACAGAGCTAACTATGGCTACACCTTC. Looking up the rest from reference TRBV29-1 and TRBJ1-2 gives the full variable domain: SAVISQKPSRDICQRGTSLTIQCQVDSQVTMMFWYRQQPGQSLTLIATANQGSEATYESGFVIDKFPISRPNLTFSTLTVSNMSPEDSSIYLCSVQDRANYGYTFGSGTRLTVV.

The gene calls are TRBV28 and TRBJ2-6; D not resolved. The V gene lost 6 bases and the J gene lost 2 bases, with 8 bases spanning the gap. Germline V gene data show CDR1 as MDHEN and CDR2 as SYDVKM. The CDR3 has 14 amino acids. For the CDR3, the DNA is TGTGCCAGCAGCGCCTCAACTGGGGCCAACGTCCTGACTTTC. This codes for CASSASTGANVLTF.

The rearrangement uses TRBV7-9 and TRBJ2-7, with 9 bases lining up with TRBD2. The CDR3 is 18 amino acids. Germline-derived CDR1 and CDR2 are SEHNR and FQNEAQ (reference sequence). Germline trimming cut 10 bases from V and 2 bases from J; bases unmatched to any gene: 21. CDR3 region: CATGKGLAGPIIAYEQYF. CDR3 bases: TGTGCCACTGGAAAGGGGCTAGCGGGACCTATCATCGCCTACGAGCAGTACTTC.

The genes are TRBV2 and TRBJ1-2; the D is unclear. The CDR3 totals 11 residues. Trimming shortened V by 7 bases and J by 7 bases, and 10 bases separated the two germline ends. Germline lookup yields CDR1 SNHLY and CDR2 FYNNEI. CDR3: CASIRSGGYTF. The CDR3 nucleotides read TGTGCCAGCATCCGCTCTGGTGGCTACACCTTC.

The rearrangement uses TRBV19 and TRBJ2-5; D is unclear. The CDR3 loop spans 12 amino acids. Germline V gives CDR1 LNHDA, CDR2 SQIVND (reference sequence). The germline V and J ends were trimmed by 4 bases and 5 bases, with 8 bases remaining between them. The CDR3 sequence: CASSKVRETQYF. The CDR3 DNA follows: TGTGCCAGTAGTAAGGTGCGGGAGACCCAGTACTTC.

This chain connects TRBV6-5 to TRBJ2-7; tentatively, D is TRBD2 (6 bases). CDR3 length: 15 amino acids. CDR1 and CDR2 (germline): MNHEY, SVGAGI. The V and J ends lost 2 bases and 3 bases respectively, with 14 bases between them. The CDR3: CASSYNREFYYEQYF. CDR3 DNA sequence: TGTGCCAGCAGTTACAACCGGGAGTTTTACTACGAGCAGTACTTC.

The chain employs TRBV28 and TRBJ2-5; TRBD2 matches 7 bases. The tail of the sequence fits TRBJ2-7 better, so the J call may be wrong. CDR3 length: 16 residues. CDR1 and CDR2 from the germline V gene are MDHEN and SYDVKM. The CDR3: CASGSLAAPKLDEQYF. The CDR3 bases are TGTGCCAGCGGATCTCTAGCGGCCCCCAAACTCGACGAGCAGTACTTC.

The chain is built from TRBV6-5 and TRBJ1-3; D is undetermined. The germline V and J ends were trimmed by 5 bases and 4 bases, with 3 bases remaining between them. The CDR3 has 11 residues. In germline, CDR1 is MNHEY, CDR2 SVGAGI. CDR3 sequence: CASSRGNTIYF. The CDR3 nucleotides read TGTGCCAGCAGTAGGGGAAACACCATATATTTT.